The next 3 T cell receptor beta chains were all read from a single sample in a study of cytomegalovirus exposure and HLA in healthy donors. Both 60 Vbeta primers and 13 Jbeta primers went into the PCR. Here immunoSEQ multiplex PCR was the method, and the copy in TCRdb shows in-frame clones only, minus some. This sample yields around 140,000 clones, of which roughly 71% are seen a single time; more than 6.5% belongs to the top ten. The sample taken for sequencing was PBMCs. Source of these receptors: a man in his thirties or forties in good health and CMV-seronegative.

This chain uses TRBV5-1 with TRBJ2-5; 9 nucleotides match TRBD1. The germline V gene has CDR1 SGHRS and CDR2 YFSETQ. The CDR3 sequence is 15 residues long. The ends lost 0 bases at V and 4 bases at J; junction bases unmatched: 4. The CDR3 coding sequence is TGCGCCAGCAGCTTGGAGGGACAGGGTATAGAGACCCAGTACTTC. It is translated as CASSLEGQGIETQYF.

The chain joins TRBV5-1 to TRBJ2-3, with D possibly being TRBD1 (5 bases). V was clipped by 0 bases and J by 2 bases, with 10 bases between them. In germline, CDR1 is SGHRS, CDR2 YFSETQ. This CDR3 has 15 amino acids. CDR3 DNA: TGCGCCAGCAGCTTGGCGGACATCTTCACAGATACGCAGTATTTT. Protein sequence: CASSLADIFTDTQYF.

This clone is medium-sized by share. The sample contains more than one DNA sequence encoding this CDR3. V usage is TRBV5-1 and J usage is TRBJ2-5; the D gene is possibly TRBD2 (6 bases). Trimming pared 0 bases from V and 3 bases from J, leaving 6 bases between. Germline values: CDR1 SGHRS, CDR2 YFSETQ. The CDR3 has 13 residues. The CDR3 DNA follows: TGCGCCAGCAGCTTGGGCGGGGAAGAGACCCAGTACTTC. Translated, it gives CASSLGGEETQYF.